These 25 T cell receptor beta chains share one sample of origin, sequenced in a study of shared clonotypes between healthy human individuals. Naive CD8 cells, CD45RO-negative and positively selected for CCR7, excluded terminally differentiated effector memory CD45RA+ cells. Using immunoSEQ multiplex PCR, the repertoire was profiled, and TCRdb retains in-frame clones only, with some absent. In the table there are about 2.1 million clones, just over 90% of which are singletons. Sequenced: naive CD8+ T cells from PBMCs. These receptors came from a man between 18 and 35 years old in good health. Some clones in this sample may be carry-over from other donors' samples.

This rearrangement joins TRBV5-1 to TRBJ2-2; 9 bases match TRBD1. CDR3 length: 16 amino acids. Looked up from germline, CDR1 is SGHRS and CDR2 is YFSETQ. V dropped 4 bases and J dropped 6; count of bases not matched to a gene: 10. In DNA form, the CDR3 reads TGCGCCAGCAGCCCCCGGGACAGGGTAATCGCCGGGGAGCTGTTTTTT. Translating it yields CASSPRDRVIAGELFF.

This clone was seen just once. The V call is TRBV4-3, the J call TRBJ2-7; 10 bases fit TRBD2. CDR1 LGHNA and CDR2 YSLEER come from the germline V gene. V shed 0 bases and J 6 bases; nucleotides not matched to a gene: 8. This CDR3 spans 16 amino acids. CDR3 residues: CASSQDPSGSRSEQYF. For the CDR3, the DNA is TGCGCCAGCAGCCAAGATCCTAGCGGGAGTCGAAGCGAGCAGTACTTC.

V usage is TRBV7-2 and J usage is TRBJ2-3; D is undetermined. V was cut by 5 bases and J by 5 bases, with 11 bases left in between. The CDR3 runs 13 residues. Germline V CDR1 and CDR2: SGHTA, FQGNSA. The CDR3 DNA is TGTGCCAGCAGCCGAACTGGGTTAGATACGCAGTATTTT. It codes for CASSRTGLDTQYF.

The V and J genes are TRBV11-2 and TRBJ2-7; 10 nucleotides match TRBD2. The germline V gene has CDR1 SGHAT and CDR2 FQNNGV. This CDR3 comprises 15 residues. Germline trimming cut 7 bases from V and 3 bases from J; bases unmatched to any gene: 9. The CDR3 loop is CASTLASGSLYEQYF. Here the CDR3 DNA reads TGTGCCAGCACCCTCGCTAGCGGGAGTCTCTACGAGCAGTACTTC.

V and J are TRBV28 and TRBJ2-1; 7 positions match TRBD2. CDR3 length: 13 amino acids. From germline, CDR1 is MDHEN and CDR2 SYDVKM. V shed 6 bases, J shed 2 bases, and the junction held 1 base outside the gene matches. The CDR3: CASSGRPYNEQFF. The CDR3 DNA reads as TGTGCCAGCAGCGGGAGGCCCTACAATGAGCAGTTCTTC.

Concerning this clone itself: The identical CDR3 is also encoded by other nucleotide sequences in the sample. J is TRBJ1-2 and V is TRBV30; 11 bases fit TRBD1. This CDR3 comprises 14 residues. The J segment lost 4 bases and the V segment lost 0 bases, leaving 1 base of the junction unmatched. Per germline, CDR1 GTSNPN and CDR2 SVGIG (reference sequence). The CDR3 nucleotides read TGTGCCTGGAGTGTCGGGACAGGGGGCTATGGCTACACCTTC. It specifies CAWSVGTGGYGYTF.

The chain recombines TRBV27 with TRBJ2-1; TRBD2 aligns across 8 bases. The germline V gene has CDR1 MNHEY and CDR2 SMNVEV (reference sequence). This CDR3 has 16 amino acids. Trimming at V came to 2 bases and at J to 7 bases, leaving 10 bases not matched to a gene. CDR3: CASSLKGLGVQNEQFF. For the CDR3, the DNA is TGTGCCAGCAGTTTAAAGGGACTAGGCGTTCAGAATGAGCAGTTCTTC.

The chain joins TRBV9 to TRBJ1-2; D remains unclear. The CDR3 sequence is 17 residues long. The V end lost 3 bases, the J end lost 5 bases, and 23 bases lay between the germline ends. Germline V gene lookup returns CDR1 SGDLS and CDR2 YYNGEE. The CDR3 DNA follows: TGTGCCAGCAGCGGCGGGGTCGGGCAGAGGAACCTTTATGGCTACACCTTC. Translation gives CASSGGVGQRNLYGYTF.

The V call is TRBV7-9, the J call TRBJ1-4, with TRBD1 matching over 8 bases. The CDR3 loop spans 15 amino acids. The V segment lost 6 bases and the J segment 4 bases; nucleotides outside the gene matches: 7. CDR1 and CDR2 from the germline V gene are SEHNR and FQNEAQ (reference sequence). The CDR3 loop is CASRSTGGGNEKLFF. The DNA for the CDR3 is TGTGCCAGCAGATCCACAGGGGGGGGTAATGAAAAACTGTTTTTT.

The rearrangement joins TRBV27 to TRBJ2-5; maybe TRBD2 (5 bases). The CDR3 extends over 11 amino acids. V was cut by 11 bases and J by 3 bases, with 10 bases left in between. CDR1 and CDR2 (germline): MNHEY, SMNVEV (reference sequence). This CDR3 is CAAGWEETQYF. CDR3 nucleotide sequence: TGTGCCGCGGGTTGGGAAGAGACCCAGTACTTC.

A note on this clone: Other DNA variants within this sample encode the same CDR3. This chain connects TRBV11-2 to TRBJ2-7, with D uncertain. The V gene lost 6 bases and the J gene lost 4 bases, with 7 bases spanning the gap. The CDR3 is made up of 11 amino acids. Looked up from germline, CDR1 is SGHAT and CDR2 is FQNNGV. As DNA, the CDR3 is TGTGCCAGCAGTTCTCGGTACGAGCAGTACTTC. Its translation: CASSSRYEQYF.

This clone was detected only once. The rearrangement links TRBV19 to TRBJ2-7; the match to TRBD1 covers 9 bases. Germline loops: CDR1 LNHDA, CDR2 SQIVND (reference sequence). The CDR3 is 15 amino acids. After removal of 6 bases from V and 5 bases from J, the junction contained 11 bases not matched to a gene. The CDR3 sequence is CASSVTGTGYDEQYF. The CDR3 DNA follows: TGTGCCAGTAGCGTGACCGGGACAGGGTATGACGAGCAGTACTTC.

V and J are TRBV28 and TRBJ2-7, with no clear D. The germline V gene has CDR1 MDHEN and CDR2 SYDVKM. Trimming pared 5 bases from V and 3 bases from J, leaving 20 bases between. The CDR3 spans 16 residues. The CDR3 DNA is TGTGCCAGCAGTAGCTGGCCCCAGGACGGGTACTACGAGCAGTACTTC. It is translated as CASSSWPQDGYYEQYF.

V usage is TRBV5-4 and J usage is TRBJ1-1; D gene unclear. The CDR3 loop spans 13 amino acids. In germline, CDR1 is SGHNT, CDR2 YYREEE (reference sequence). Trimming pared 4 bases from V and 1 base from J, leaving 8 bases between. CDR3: CASSREPNTEAFF. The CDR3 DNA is TGTGCCAGCAGCCGTGAACCGAACACTGAAGCTTTCTTT.

CDR3 residues: CAWSAGTGGGYTF. CDR3 nucleotide sequence: TGTGCCTGGAGTGCCGGGACAGGGGGAGGCTACACCTTC. The chain employs TRBV30 and TRBJ1-2, with 11 positions matching TRBD1. CDR3 length: 13 amino acids. Per germline, CDR1 GTSNPN and CDR2 SVGIG (reference sequence). The V and J ends lost 1 base and 8 bases, in that order; junction bases with no gene match: 3.

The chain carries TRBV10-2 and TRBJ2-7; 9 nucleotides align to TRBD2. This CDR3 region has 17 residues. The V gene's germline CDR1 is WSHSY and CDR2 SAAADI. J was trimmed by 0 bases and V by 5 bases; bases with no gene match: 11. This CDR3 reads CASSPPGLAAPSYEQYF. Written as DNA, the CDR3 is TGCGCCAGCAGTCCCCCGGGACTAGCTGCTCCCTCCTACGAGCAGTACTTC.

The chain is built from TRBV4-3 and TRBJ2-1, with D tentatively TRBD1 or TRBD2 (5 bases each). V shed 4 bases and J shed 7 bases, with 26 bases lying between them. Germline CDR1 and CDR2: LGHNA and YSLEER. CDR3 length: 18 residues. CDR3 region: CASSLGRGPRGPRNEQFF. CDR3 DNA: TGCGCCAGCAGCCTCGGTCGGGGACCGAGAGGGCCTAGGAATGAGCAGTTCTTC.

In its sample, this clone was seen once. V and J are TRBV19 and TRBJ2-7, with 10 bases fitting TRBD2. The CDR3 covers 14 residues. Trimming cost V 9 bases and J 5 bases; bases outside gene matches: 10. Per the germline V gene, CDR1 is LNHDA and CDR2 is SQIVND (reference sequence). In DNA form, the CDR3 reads TGTGCCAGCCGATTAGCGGGAGGCTGGAACGAGCAGTACTTC. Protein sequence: CASRLAGGWNEQYF. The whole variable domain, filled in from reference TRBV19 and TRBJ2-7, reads DGGITQSPKYLFRKEGQNVTLSCEQNLNHDAMYWYRQDPGQGLRLIYYSQIVNDFQKGDIAEGYSVSREKKESFPLTVTSAQKNPTAFYLCASRLAGGWNEQYFGPGTRLTVT.

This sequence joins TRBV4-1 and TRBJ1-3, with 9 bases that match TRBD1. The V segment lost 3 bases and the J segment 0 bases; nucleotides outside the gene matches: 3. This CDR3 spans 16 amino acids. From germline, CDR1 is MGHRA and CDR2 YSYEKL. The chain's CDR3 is CASSQQTGGSGNTIYF. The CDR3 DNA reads TGCGCCAGCAGCCAGCAGACAGGGGGCTCTGGAAACACCATATATTTT.

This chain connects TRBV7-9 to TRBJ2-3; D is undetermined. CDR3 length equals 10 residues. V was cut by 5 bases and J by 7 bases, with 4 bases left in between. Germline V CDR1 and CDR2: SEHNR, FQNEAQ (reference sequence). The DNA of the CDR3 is TGTGCCAGCAGCCGTTATACGCAGTATTTT. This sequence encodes CASSRYTQYF.

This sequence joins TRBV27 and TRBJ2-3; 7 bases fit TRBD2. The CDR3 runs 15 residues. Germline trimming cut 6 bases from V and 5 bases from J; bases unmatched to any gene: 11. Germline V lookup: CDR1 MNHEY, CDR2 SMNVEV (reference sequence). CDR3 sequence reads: CASSPAAGVGDTQYF. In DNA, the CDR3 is TGTGCCAGCAGCCCTGCGGCGGGAGTGGGAGATACGCAGTATTTT.

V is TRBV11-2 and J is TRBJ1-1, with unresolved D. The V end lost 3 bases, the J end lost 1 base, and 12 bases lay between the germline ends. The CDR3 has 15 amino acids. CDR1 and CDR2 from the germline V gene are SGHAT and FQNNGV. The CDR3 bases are TGTGCCAGCAGCTTTCTCGCAGGATCGAACACTGAAGCTTTCTTT. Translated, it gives CASSFLAGSNTEAFF.

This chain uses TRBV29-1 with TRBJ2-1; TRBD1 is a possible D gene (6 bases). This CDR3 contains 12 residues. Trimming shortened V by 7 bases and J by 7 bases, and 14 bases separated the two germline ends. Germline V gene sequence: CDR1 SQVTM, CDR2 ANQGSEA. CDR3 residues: CSGNREWNEQFF. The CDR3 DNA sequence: TGCAGCGGGAACAGGGAATGGAATGAGCAGTTCTTC.

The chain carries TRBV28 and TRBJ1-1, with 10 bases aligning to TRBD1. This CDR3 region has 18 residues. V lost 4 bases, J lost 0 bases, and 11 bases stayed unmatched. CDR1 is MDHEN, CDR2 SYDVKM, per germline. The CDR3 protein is CASSWTGTGVYMNTEAFF. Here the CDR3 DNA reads TGTGCCAGCAGTTGGACCGGGACAGGGGTTTACATGAACACTGAAGCTTTCTTT. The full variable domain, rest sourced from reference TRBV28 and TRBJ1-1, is DVKVTQSSRYLVKRTGEKVFLECVQDMDHENMFWYRQDPGLGLRLIYFSYDVKMKEKGDIPEGYSVSREKKERFSLILESASTNQTSMYLCASSWTGTGVYMNTEAFFGQGTRLTVV.

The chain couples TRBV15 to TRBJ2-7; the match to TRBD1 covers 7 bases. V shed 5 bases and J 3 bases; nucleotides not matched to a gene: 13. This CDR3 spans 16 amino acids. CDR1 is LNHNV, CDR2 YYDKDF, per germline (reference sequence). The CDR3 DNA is TGTGCCACCAGCCCCGGTTCCGGGACAGCAGGCTACGAGCAGTACTTC. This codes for CATSPGSGTAGYEQYF.